A selection of T cell receptor beta chains follows, all from one sample in a study of memory CD4+ T cells and cytomegalovirus serostatus. Some clones are missing from TCRdb's copy, which holds only in-frame ones; the method was immunoSEQ multiplex PCR. This table has around 25,000 clones, 70% to 80% appearing once. Material for sequencing was memory CD4+ T cells from blood. All receptors come from an adult in good health and CMV-seronegative. Each CDR3 is given with its conserved first and last residue. The D gene is left open where the match is weak. Clone size is shown for a subset of rows, as once, few, many or a class of expanded clone.

CDR3 protein	CDR3 DNA	J gene	D gene	V gene	clone size
CASSKFGQGFNEQFF	TGTGCCAGTAGTAAGTTCGGGCAGGGTTTCAATGAGCAGTTCTTC	TRBJ2-1	-	TRBV19	-
CASSRQALSGNTIYF	TGTGCCAGCAGTCGACAGGCATTATCTGGAAACACCATATATTTT	TRBJ1-3	-	TRBV6-5	few
CAWSRETWGSGNTIYF	TGTGCCTGGAGTAGAGAGACTTGGGGATCTGGAAACACCATATATTTT	TRBJ1-3	-	TRBV30	-
CASSLELSGKQYF	TGTGCCAGCAGCTTAGAGTTGTCGGGTAAGCAGTACTTC	TRBJ2-7	-	TRBV11-2	-
CASSPDILGYTIYF	TGCGCCAGCTCCCCCGACATCTTGGGATACACCATATATTTT	TRBJ1-3	-	TRBV10-1	few
CASSSRTFTYEQYF	TGTGCCAGCAGCTCAAGGACATTTACCTACGAGCAGTACTTC	TRBJ2-7	-	TRBV7-2	-
CASSSTGGLGNQPQHF	TGTGCCAGCAGCTCAACGGGGGGGCTGGGCAATCAGCCCCAGCATTTT	TRBJ1-5	-	TRBV7-2	once
CASSIATEGGGYTF	TGTGCCAGCAGCATAGCGACAGAAGGCGGTGGCTACACCTTC	TRBJ1-2	-	TRBV7-2	-
CASKTTGTGTYEQYF	TGTGCCAGCAAGACAACCGGGACAGGGACCTACGAGCAGTACTTC	TRBJ2-7	TRBD1	TRBV2	-
CAWTAGTSGAAWAEQYF	TGTGCCTGGACCGCCGGGACTAGCGGGGCGGCATGGGCCGAGCAGTACTTC	TRBJ2-7	TRBD2	TRBV30	-
CASTGAVNEKLFF	TGTGCCAGCACAGGGGCGGTTAATGAAAAACTGTTTTTT	TRBJ1-4	TRBD1	TRBV10-3	-
CASSYFQGGNQPQHF	TGTGCCAGCAGTTACTTCCAGGGCGGCAATCAGCCCCAGCATTTT	TRBJ1-5	-	TRBV6-5	-
CASSERWKRGSLSGYTF	TGTGCCAGCAGTGAACGGTGGAAAAGGGGGAGCCTTTCTGGCTACACCTTC	TRBJ1-2	-	TRBV2	few
CAWRRGPGEAFF	TGTGCCTGGCGCCGAGGACCGGGTGAAGCTTTCTTT	TRBJ1-1	-	TRBV30	-
CASSLRQNTGELFF	TGTGCCAGCAGTTTGAGGCAGAACACCGGGGAGCTGTTTTTT	TRBJ2-2	-	TRBV27	-
CASSLGGSRYNEQFF	TGTGCCAGCAGCTTGGGCGGGAGTAGATACAATGAGCAGTTCTTC	TRBJ2-1	TRBD2	TRBV7-9	-
CASSRIWEFSNEQFF	TGTGCCAGCAGTCGCATCTGGGAATTTAGCAATGAGCAGTTCTTC	TRBJ2-1	-	TRBV28	once
CASSARTGSTLLSGNTIYF	TGTGCCAGCAGCGCTCGGACGGGGAGTACTCTCCTCTCTGGAAACACCATATATTTT	TRBJ1-3	-	TRBV7-6	-
CASSQGGTSTDTQYF	TGCGCCAGCAGCCAAGGAGGGACTAGCACAGATACGCAGTATTTT	TRBJ2-3	-	TRBV4-1	-
CSVKKGGQANEKLFF	TGCAGCGTTAAAAAAGGGGGCCAAGCTAATGAAAAACTGTTTTTT	TRBJ1-4	TRBD1	TRBV29-1	-
CAWSGHSTFQSEQYF	TGTGCCTGGAGTGGACATAGTACCTTCCAAAGCGAGCAGTACTTC	TRBJ2-7	-	TRBV30	-
CASSLLRGRYLHF	TGTGCCAGCAGTTTATTGCGGGGAAGGTACCTCCACTTT	TRBJ1-6	-	TRBV28	-
CASSDGYNEQFF	TGCGCCAGCAGTGACGGCTACAATGAGCAGTTCTTC	TRBJ2-1	-	TRBV10-1	-
CASSYSDNYEQYF	TGTGCCAGCAGCTATTCCGACAACTACGAGCAGTACTTC	TRBJ2-7	-	TRBV7-2	-
CASSSGMGNYGYTF	TGTGCCAGCAGTTCAGGGATGGGTAACTATGGCTACACCTTC	TRBJ1-2	-	TRBV28	-
CATSRNGPGTSARLTDTQYF	TGTGCCACCAGCAGAAATGGCCCCGGGACTAGCGCGCGACTCACAGATACGCAGTATTTT	TRBJ2-3	TRBD2	TRBV15	once
CASSQAPGTGATYEQYF	TGCGCCAGCAGCCAAGCACCCGGGACAGGGGCAACCTACGAGCAGTACTTC	TRBJ2-7	TRBD1	TRBV4-1	-
CASSRIPGNTEAFF	TGTGCCAGCAGCCGCATTCCAGGGAACACTGAAGCTTTCTTT	TRBJ1-1	-	TRBV11-1	few
CASSGQTSGANVLTF	TGTGCCAGTTCTGGACAGACCTCTGGGGCCAACGTCCTGACTTTC	TRBJ2-6	-	TRBV6-1	-
CSVEDMGLNTEAFF	TGCAGCGTTGAAGATATGGGACTGAACACTGAAGCTTTCTTT	TRBJ1-1	-	TRBV29-1	-
CASSTGGEGYEQYF	TGCGCCAGCAGCACAGGGGGCGAGGGCTACGAGCAGTACTTC	TRBJ2-7	TRBD1	TRBV5-1	-
CASSPMGGIGSLDQPQHF	TGTGCCAGCAGTCCGATGGGTGGAATCGGAAGTCTGGATCAGCCCCAGCATTTT	TRBJ1-5	-	TRBV28	-
CASSISRTVYEQYF	TGTGCCAGTAGTATCTCGAGGACGGTCTACGAGCAGTACTTC	TRBJ2-7	-	TRBV19	few